This TCR beta chain was sequenced during a study of T-cell memory formation after mild COVID-19. In the study overall: Most TCR clusters belonged to a single donor.

CDR3 length equals 14 residues. Germline loops: CDR1 MNHEY, CDR2 SMNVEV (reference sequence). V dropped 2 bases and J dropped 1 base, with 8 bases sitting between them. TCRdb analysed the 5' RACE reads with MiXCR anew, one entry per CDR3 protein. In the table there are about 170,000 distinct CDR3 sequences, 10% to 15% of which are singletons. The J gene is TRBJ1-1, the V gene TRBV27; unclear D gene. This TCR derives from a man younger than 35 who had mild COVID-19 (a few samples of this study predate the infection). Cell type and time point are not known. The specimen was PBMCs or a T cell subset sorted from them (not recorded which). As DNA, the CDR3 is TGTGCCAGCAGTTTAGGGCAGACGAACACTGAAGCTTTCTTT. Translated, it gives CASSLGQTNTEAFF.